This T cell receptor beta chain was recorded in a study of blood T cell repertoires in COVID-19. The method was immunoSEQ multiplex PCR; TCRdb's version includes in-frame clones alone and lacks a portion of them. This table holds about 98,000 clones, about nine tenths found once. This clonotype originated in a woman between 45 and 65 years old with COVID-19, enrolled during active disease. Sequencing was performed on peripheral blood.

The CDR3 DNA reads TGTGCCAGCAGCCCCGGGACAGGGCAGTTCTTC. Protein: CASSPGTGQFF. This chain connects TRBV5-4 to TRBJ2-1, with TRBD1 identical over 8 bases. V lost 4 bases, J lost 12 bases, and 3 bases stayed unmatched. Germline V gene data show CDR1 as SGHNT and CDR2 as YYREEE (reference sequence). There are 11 residues in the CDR3. The entire variable domain, with the rest obtained from reference TRBV5-4 and TRBJ2-1, is as follows: ETGVTQSPTHLIKTRGQQVTLRCSSQSGHNTVSWYQQALGQGPQFIFQYYREEENGRGNFPPRFSGLQFPNYSSELNVNALELDDSALYLCASSPGTGQFFGPGTRLTVL.